This TCR beta chain came from a study of blood T cell repertoires in COVID-19. Overall study context: Nucleic acid was either cDNA or gDNA, and it came from T cells, B-cell-depleted T cells, or PBMCs.

Germline-derived CDR1 and CDR2 are MNHNS and SASEGT. Trimming at V came to 3 bases and at J to 7 bases, leaving 6 bases not matched to a gene. The CDR3 has 15 residues. In the original analysis: Amplified reference gene primers provided the basis for estimating nucleated cell counts. Assay: immunoSEQ multiplex PCR; the TCRdb copy retains only in-frame clones and omits some. V and J calls and clone size are given by that table; D and trimming were obtained from the DNA. The data hold approximately 300,000 clones, with 80% to 90% observed a single time. The receptor was derived from a man aged 45-65 years with active or convalescent COVID-19. Sequenced: peripheral blood. The gene calls are TRBV6-1 and TRBJ2-2; 9 nucleotides agree with TRBD1. CDR3: CASSEPGQGIGELFF. The DNA for the CDR3 is TGTGCCAGCAGTGAGCCGGGACAGGGCATCGGGGAGCTGTTTTTT.